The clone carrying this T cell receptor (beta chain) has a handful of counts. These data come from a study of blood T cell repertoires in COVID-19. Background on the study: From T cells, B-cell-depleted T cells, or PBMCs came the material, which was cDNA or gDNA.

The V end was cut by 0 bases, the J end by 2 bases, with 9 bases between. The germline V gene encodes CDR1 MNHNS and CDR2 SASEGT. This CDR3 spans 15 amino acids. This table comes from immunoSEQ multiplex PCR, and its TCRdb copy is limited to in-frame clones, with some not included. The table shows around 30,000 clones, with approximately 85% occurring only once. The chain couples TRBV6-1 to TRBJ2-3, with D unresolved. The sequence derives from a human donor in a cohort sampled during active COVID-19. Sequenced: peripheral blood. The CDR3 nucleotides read TGTGCCAGCAGTGAAGCAACCAGACACACAGATACGCAGTATTTT. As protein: CASSEATRHTDTQYF.